The 27 T cell receptor beta chains below come from one sample, sequenced in a study of T cell responses to AZD1222 COVID-19 vaccine. Clones were read by immunoSEQ multiplex PCR, and TCRdb kept only the in-frame ones, dropping some. The table lists 100,000 to 150,000 clones, about nine tenths of them singletons. The sample was peripheral blood, taken on day 0 of AZD1222 vaccination. These receptors all stem from an adult in good health.

The chain uses TRBV29-1 and TRBJ1-2, with no clear D. Germline CDR1 and CDR2: SQVTM and ANQGSEA. V was clipped by 4 bases and J by 4 bases, with 16 bases between them. This CDR3 contains 14 residues. The DNA of the CDR3 is TGCAGCGTTGGGACCCCTGGATTGACCTATGGCTACACCTTC. This gives the protein CSVGTPGLTYGYTF.

This clone was seen many times. The chain carries TRBV14 and TRBJ1-1; D is possibly TRBD1 (6 bases). Trimming took off 0 bases at V and 0 bases at J, with 11 bases between the two ends. The germline CDR1 and CDR2 sequences are SGHDN and FVKESK. The CDR3 has 16 amino acids. This chain's CDR3 is CASSQDLGTMNTEAFF. The CDR3 DNA sequence: TGTGCCAGCAGCCAAGATCTCGGGACAATGAACACTGAAGCTTTCTTT.

This clone has only one observation. The chain uses TRBV5-1 and TRBJ1-3; D is undetermined. V was cut by 1 base and J by 0 bases, with 8 bases left in between. Germline V gene sequence: CDR1 SGHRS, CDR2 YFSETQ. This CDR3 is built from 15 residues. CDR3 nucleotides: TGCGCCAGCAGCTTGAACGGGTACTCTGGAAACACCATATATTTT. Protein: CASSLNGYSGNTIYF.

This CDR3 is CASSPLGGPSGSNQPQHF. The CDR3, as DNA: TGTGCCAGCAGCCCCCTGGGAGGCCCCTCTGGGAGCAATCAGCCCCAGCATTTT. The gene calls are TRBV6-2 or TRBV6-3 and TRBJ1-5; D gene unclear. V was trimmed by 6 bases and J by 1 base, leaving 22 bases between them. The CDR3 runs to 18 residues. The germline V gene has CDR1 MNHEY and CDR2 SVGEGT.

Comments on this clone: The junction and the germline gene differ at one end; a read error may be behind it. CDR3 sequence (DNA): TGCGCCAGCAATGAGGGATACACTGAAGCTTTCTTT. It translates to CASNEGYTEAFF. The V gene is TRBV10-2, the J gene TRBJ1-1; D not certain. Germline lookup yields CDR1 WSHSY and CDR2 SAAADI. This CDR3 spans 12 amino acids.

This sequence joins TRBV6-5 and TRBJ2-5; D unresolved. The CDR3 consists of 14 residues. Per the germline V gene, CDR1 is MNHEY and CDR2 is SVGAGI. Trimming removed 5 bases at V and 1 base at J, with 11 bases between. Written as DNA, the CDR3 is TGTGCCAGCAGTCCCGGTACCCTCCAAGAGACCCAGTACTTC. It specifies CASSPGTLQETQYF.

The rearrangement joins TRBV6-1 to TRBJ2-2; 11 positions agree with TRBD2. J lost 3 bases, V lost 4 bases, and 7 bases had no gene match. Germline-derived CDR1 and CDR2 are MNHNS and SASEGT. The CDR3 extends over 17 amino acids. For the CDR3, the DNA is TGTGCCAGCAGTGGGTACCCACTAGCGGGGGACACCGGGGAGCTGTTTTTT. Encoded protein: CASSGYPLAGDTGELFF.

V gene TRBV9 combines with J gene TRBJ1-2, with TRBD1 as a possible D gene (5 bases). V gave up 0 bases and J gave up 1 base, with 10 bases separating them. Germline-derived CDR1 and CDR2 are SGDLS and YYNGEE. This CDR3 has 15 amino acids. CDR3 DNA: TGTGCCAGCAGCGTAGATCGAGGGGTTAACTATGGCTACACCTTC. It yields the protein CASSVDRGVNYGYTF.

The chain has TRBV7-6 and TRBJ2-1; 8 nucleotides match TRBD2. Germline lookup yields CDR1 SGHVS and CDR2 FNYEAQ. Unmatched junction bases numbered 5, after V lost 3 bases and J lost 4 bases. CDR3 length equals 15 residues. The CDR3 coding sequence is TGTGCCAGCAGCTTTAGCGGGGTTCCATACAATGAGCAGTTCTTC. This gives the protein CASSFSGVPYNEQFF.

The chain recombines TRBV13 with TRBJ1-6; TRBD1 matches at 7 bases. Germline CDR1 PRHDT, CDR2 FYEKMQ (reference sequence). The CDR3 contains 13 residues. The V and J ends lost 4 bases and 11 bases, in that order; junction bases with no gene match: 5. CDR3: CASSSTGVAPLHF. In DNA, the CDR3 is TGTGCCAGCAGCTCTACAGGGGTAGCACCCCTCCACTTT.

The chain is built from TRBV20-1 and TRBJ1-5, with TRBD1 as a possible D gene (5 bases). Germline CDR1 is DFQATT and CDR2 is SNEGSKA (reference sequence). The CDR3 sequence is 15 residues long. Trimming removed 3 bases from V and 0 bases from J, with 12 bases in between. In nucleotides, the CDR3 is TGCAGTGCTAGTGGGGCAGCCGATAGCAATCAGCCCCAGCATTTT. Its protein product is CSASGAADSNQPQHF.

V gene TRBV7-2 combines with J gene TRBJ1-2, with D unclear. This CDR3 is 12 amino acids long. Trimming pared 5 bases from V and 4 bases from J, leaving 8 bases between. From germline, CDR1 is SGHTA and CDR2 FQGNSA. The CDR3 sequence: CASSVRGYGYTF. In nucleotides, the CDR3 is TGTGCCAGCAGCGTTCGAGGCTATGGCTACACCTTC. The full variable domain, its missing parts supplied by reference TRBV7-2 and TRBJ1-2, is GAGVSQSPSNKVTEKGKDVELRCDPISGHTALYWYRQSLGQGLEFLIYFQGNSAPDKSGLPSDRFSAERTGGSVSTLTIQRTQQEDSAVYLCASSVRGYGYTFGSGTRLTVV.

The gene calls are TRBV4-1 and TRBJ2-2; D remains ambiguous. This CDR3 is built from 14 residues. Germline V gene lookup returns CDR1 MGHRA and CDR2 YSYEKL. V was cut by 0 bases and J by 3 bases, with 5 bases left in between. In DNA form, the CDR3 reads TGCGCCAGCAGCCAAGATCCGGACACCGGGGAGCTGTTTTTT. The encoded protein is CASSQDPDTGELFF.

The chain links TRBV18 to TRBJ1-2; no definite D call. CDR1 and CDR2 (germline): KGHSH, LQKENI. V shed 3 bases and J shed 0 bases, with 14 bases lying between them. The CDR3 runs 16 residues. The CDR3: CASSPGFGDTNYGYTF. The CDR3 DNA reads TGTGCCAGCTCACCTGGGTTCGGAGATACTAACTATGGCTACACCTTC.

About this clone: The sample carries other DNA sequences with the same CDR3. The CDR3 DNA is TGTGCCAGCTCACCAGATTCCTACGAGCAGTACTTC. It yields the protein CASSPDSYEQYF. The chain couples TRBV18 to TRBJ2-7; no clear D gene. Germline CDR1 KGHSH, CDR2 LQKENI. Trimming took 2 bases from V and 1 from J, leaving 3 bases between them. The CDR3 spans 12 residues.

The chain joins TRBV10-3 to TRBJ2-7; possibly TRBD2 for D (6 bases). Germline V gene lookup returns CDR1 ENHRY and CDR2 SYGVKD. V lost 8 bases and J lost 2, with 13 bases in between. The CDR3 sequence is 13 residues long. CDR3: CAIRGLTAYEQYF. CDR3 bases: TGTGCCATCCGGGGACTTACCGCCTACGAGCAGTACTTC.

V and J are TRBV18 and TRBJ1-2; 11 positions match TRBD1. The CDR3 is made up of 14 amino acids. Germline lookup yields CDR1 KGHSH and CDR2 LQKENI. After removal of 4 bases from V and 10 bases from J, the junction contained 8 bases not matched to a gene. The CDR3 is CASSLGQGAADYTF. The CDR3 nucleotides read TGTGCCAGCTCACTCGGACAGGGGGCAGCTGACTACACCTTC.

The gene calls are TRBV6-5 and TRBJ1-5; no firm D call. This CDR3 has 11 residues. V lost 8 bases to trimming and J lost 0 bases, with 2 bases between them. The germline CDR1 and CDR2 sequences are MNHEY and SVGAGI. CDR3 in amino acids: CASGSNQPQHF. The CDR3 DNA reads TGTGCCAGCGGTAGCAATCAGCCCCAGCATTTT.

The V and J genes are TRBV5-1 and TRBJ1-4; D is undetermined. Trimming pared 6 bases from V and 7 bases from J, leaving 16 bases between. This CDR3 spans 14 amino acids. Germline V gene sequence: CDR1 SGHRS, CDR2 YFSETQ. The CDR3 loop reads CASTPTPSGEKLFF. In DNA, the CDR3 is TGCGCCAGCACCCCGACGCCATCGGGTGAAAAACTGTTTTTT.

The V call is TRBV2, the J call TRBJ1-6; 8 nucleotides match TRBD1. V was pared by 6 bases and J by 13 bases, with 8 bases of the junction left unmatched. The CDR3 has 13 amino acids. CDR1 is SNHLY and CDR2 is FYNNEI in the germline V gene. The CDR3 DNA reads as TGTGCCAGCAGAGACAGGGGTTTGTCTCCCCTCCACTTT. The encoded protein is CASRDRGLSPLHF.

The V call is TRBV29-1, the J call TRBJ2-7; D gene uncertain. Germline assignment: CDR1 SQVTM and CDR2 ANQGSEA. This CDR3 has 11 residues. The ends were cut back, 4 bases at V and 1 base at J, with 5 bases in the middle. The CDR3 DNA reads as TGCAGCGTTGGTTTTTCCTACGAGCAGTACTTC. It specifies CSVGFSYEQYF.

The chain uses TRBV6-5 and TRBJ1-1; no firm D call. V gave up 6 bases and J gave up 1 base, with 9 bases separating them. This CDR3 comprises 13 residues. Germline CDR1 MNHEY, CDR2 SVGAGI. The DNA of the CDR3 is TGTGCCAGCAGCAAGCCACAGAACACTGAAGCTTTCTTT. Protein sequence: CASSKPQNTEAFF.

The CDR3 here is CASSSAAANYGYTF. The CDR3 DNA sequence: TGTGCCAGCAGTTCAGCAGCAGCTAACTATGGCTACACCTTC. The chain has TRBV28 and TRBJ1-2; D is uncertain. V lost 4 bases and J lost 0, with 9 bases in between. Germline V gene lookup returns CDR1 MDHEN and CDR2 SYDVKM. The CDR3 is 14 residues long.

The chain couples TRBV10-2 to TRBJ1-2; no reliable D call. The ends were cut back, 10 bases at V and 2 bases at J, with 8 bases in the middle. The CDR3 is made up of 11 amino acids. Germline V gives CDR1 WSHSY, CDR2 SAAADI. CDR3 in DNA: TGCGCCACTGAATTAAACTATGGCTACACCTTC. Translated: CATELNYGYTF.

The chain employs TRBV28 and TRBJ1-5, with D possibly matching TRBD1 (5 bases). The CDR3 covers 15 residues. Trimming pared 2 bases from V and 3 bases from J, leaving 11 bases between. Germline V gives CDR1 MDHEN, CDR2 SYDVKM. Here the CDR3 reads CASSLGFGANQPQHF. In DNA form, the CDR3 reads TGTGCCAGCAGTTTAGGGTTTGGGGCCAATCAGCCCCAGCATTTT.

This clone has just one count. The CDR3 bases are TGTGCCAGCAGTTACTCGGTTGACAACCAAGAGACCCAGTACTTC. Amino acids: CASSYSVDNQETQYF. V is TRBV6-5 and J is TRBJ2-5; D gene uncertain. Trimming removed 0 bases from V and 0 bases from J, with 8 bases in between. In germline, CDR1 is MNHEY, CDR2 SVGAGI. The CDR3 sequence is 15 residues long.

The chain joins TRBV6-2 or TRBV6-3 to TRBJ2-1, with D hard to call. The CDR3 loop spans 13 amino acids. In germline, CDR1 is MNHEY, CDR2 SVGEGT. Between the trimmed V and J ends, which lost 0 bases and 4 bases, there was a span of 4 bases. CDR3 residues: CASSYSGYNEQFF. CDR3 sequence (DNA): TGTGCCAGCAGTTACTCGGGTTACAATGAGCAGTTCTTC.